The clone carrying this T cell receptor (beta chain) was recorded a few times. Its antigen is not identified. Unique molecular identifiers were incorporated during preparation of the TCRbeta library. From the PCR reads, TCRdb called clonotypes with MiXCR, one entry per CDR3 protein. The data contain approximately 300,000 distinct CDR3 sequences, almost 8% of them singletons. This entry is derived from a study of T-cell reconstitution after alpha-beta-depleted transplantation in children. Study-wide results and limits: There were some patients whose high TCRbeta diversity at day 60 came from surviving recipient T cells and thymic progenitors. T-cell numbers and diversity, one year after transplant, stemmed largely from T cells that were newly produced. Reportedly, roughly two months post-transplant, alpha-beta T cells arose from several hundred expanded graft clones.

The TCR was taken from a female patient aged 2-15 years who had a stem cell transplant for Fanconi anemia, so the T cells may come from the graft donor. This specimen consisted of peripheral blood, obtained 360 days after TCRalphabeta/CD19-depleted stem cell transplant.

CDR3 bases: TGTGCCAGCAGCTTAGGGTCGGCGTACTACGAGCAGTACGTC. Translation: CASSLGSAYYEQYV. The chain combines TRBV11-2 with TRBJ2-7; D remains unclear. The CDR3 consists of 14 residues. The germline CDR1 and CDR2 sequences are SGHAT and FQNNGV. The V end lost 1 base, the J end lost 3 bases, and 10 bases lay between the germline ends.